These 18 T cell receptor beta chains were sequenced from one sample in a study of T cells in Graves' hyperthyroidism and ophthalmopathy. Template material for amplifying TCR beta CDR3 regions consisted of RNA transcripts. First-round RT-PCR of the TCR CDR3 relied on the HTBI primer set. Each CDR3 protein gets one entry after TCRdb re-called the multiplex PCR reads with MiXCR. The sample includes some 460,000 distinct CDR3 sequences, more than 15% seen only once; the top ten take 7.7%. The sequencing sample was made of blood. The receptor set was obtained from a woman between 18 and 30 years old with Graves' hyperthyroidism.

This clonotype was detected ten times or more. The rearrangement uses TRBV7-2 and TRBJ1-2; D remains ambiguous. V lost 3 bases, J lost 1 base, and 6 bases lay in between. Germline CDR1 SGHTA, CDR2 FQGNSA. The CDR3 runs to 13 residues. The CDR3 loop is CASSLKGNYGYTF. CDR3 DNA sequence: TGTGCCAGCAGCTTGAAGGGTAACTATGGCTACACCTTC.

The sample holds many counts of this clonotype. The chain joins TRBV3-1 to TRBJ2-1; TRBD2 might be the D (6 bases). The V end lost 0 bases, the J end lost 2 bases, and 14 bases lay between the germline ends. Germline CDR1 is LGHDT and CDR2 is YNNKEL (reference sequence). This CDR3 is 17 amino acids long. The CDR3 DNA reads as TGTGCCAGCAGCCAAGAGGGGACGGGGACTCCCTACAATGAGCAGTTCTTC. It encodes CASSQEGTGTPYNEQFF.

This clonotype was counted between two and nine times. The chain has TRBV30 and TRBJ2-2, with 9 bases aligning to TRBD2. Germline assignment: CDR1 GTSNPN and CDR2 SVGIG (reference sequence). The V and J ends lost 3 bases and 4 bases, in that order; junction bases with no gene match: 3. The CDR3 sequence is 14 residues long. For the CDR3, the DNA is TGTGCCTGGAGAGGCGGGAGGGGCACCGGGGAGCTGTTTTTT. Translated: CAWRGGRGTGELFF.

For this clonotype: One end of the junction fails to match germline, which may point to a read error. The V gene is TRBV10-2, the J gene TRBJ2-7, with D uncertain. The CDR3 has 14 amino acids. CDR1 is WSHSY and CDR2 is SAAADI in the germline V gene. The CDR3, as DNA: TGCGCCAGCAGTGAGGTGGGGTCCTCCCACGAGCAGTACTTC. Encoded protein: CASSEVGSSHEQYF.

The chain combines TRBV11-2 with TRBJ2-5; D possibly corresponds to TRBD2 (6 bases). The CDR3 contains 16 residues. Germline CDR1 and CDR2: SGHAT and FQNNGV. The ends were cut back, 0 bases at V and 1 base at J, with 12 bases in the middle. CDR3 region: CASSLDGLSFQETQYF. The CDR3 nucleotides read TGTGCCAGCAGCTTAGATGGACTAAGTTTCCAAGAGACCCAGTACTTC.

This clonotype has a handful of counts. The chain has TRBV9 and TRBJ2-2, with 12 nucleotides matching TRBD2. CDR1 SGDLS and CDR2 YYNGEE come from the germline V gene. J lost 3 bases, V lost 4 bases, and 10 bases had no gene match. The CDR3 consists of 18 residues. The CDR3: CASSPSASGGADTGELFF. The CDR3 DNA is TGTGCCAGCAGCCCCAGCGCTAGCGGGGGGGCAGACACCGGGGAGCTGTTTTTT.

This clonotype was seen ten or more times. The rearrangement links TRBV6-1 to TRBJ2-5; D might be TRBD2 (5 bases). Germline V gene lookup returns CDR1 MNHNS and CDR2 SASEGT. The CDR3 runs to 13 residues. V shed 3 bases and J shed 5 bases, with 10 bases lying between them. CDR3 amino acids: CASSDPGSETQYF. In nucleotides, the CDR3 is TGTGCCAGCAGTGATCCGGGATCGGAGACCCAGTACTTC.

This clonotype appeared many times. CDR3 amino acids: CSVALLAGGPGDTQYF. Here the CDR3 DNA reads TGCAGCGTTGCGCTACTAGCGGGAGGGCCGGGAGATACGCAGTATTTT. The V gene is TRBV29-1, the J gene TRBJ2-3; 13 bases line up with TRBD2. CDR1 SQVTM and CDR2 ANQGSEA come from the germline V gene. With 4 bases clipped from V and 5 bases from J, the junction kept 9 bases outside the gene matches. This CDR3 region has 16 residues.

In regard to this clonotype: A much larger clone differs by one base, so this may be a read error. The chain employs TRBV5-1 and TRBJ2-5; 9 bases match TRBD1. CDR3 length: 15 amino acids. V lost 4 bases and J lost 4; bases outside the gene matches: 8. CDR1 is SGHRS, CDR2 YFSETQ, per germline. In DNA, the CDR3 is TGCGCCAGCAGCCCTGGGAGACAGGGGGGAGAGACCCAGTACTTC. Translated, it gives CASSPGRQGGETQYF.

The V and J genes are TRBV12-3 or TRBV12-4 and TRBJ2-7, with 9 bases aligning to TRBD2. The CDR3 totals 15 residues. V dropped 6 bases and J dropped 7; count of bases not matched to a gene: 13. The CDR3 nucleotides read TGTGCCAGCAGCAGTCTAGCGGGAAGGGGGGGGGAGCAGTACTTC. Translating it yields CASSSLAGRGGEQYF.

The chain employs TRBV7-2 and TRBJ2-1; D may be TRBD1 (6 bases). The ends were cut back, 4 bases at V and 4 bases at J, with 11 bases in the middle. The CDR3 spans 14 residues. From germline, CDR1 is SGHTA and CDR2 FQGNSA. The CDR3 protein is CASSSPQGYNEQFF. The CDR3 coding sequence is TGTGCCAGCAGCTCCCCACAGGGATACAATGAGCAGTTCTTC.

The chain joins TRBV30 to TRBJ2-3, with D possibly being TRBD1 or TRBD2 (5 bases each). Germline-derived CDR1 and CDR2 are GTSNPN and SVGIG (reference sequence). The V end was cut by 0 bases, the J end by 1 base, with 11 bases between. This CDR3 region has 15 residues. The CDR3 DNA sequence: TGTGCCTGGAGTGTAACCGGGGCTCGCACAGATACGCAGTATTTT. Encoded protein: CAWSVTGARTDTQYF. The complete variable domain, with remaining parts taken from reference TRBV30 and TRBJ2-3, reads SQTIHQWPATLVQPVGSPLSLECTVEGTSNPNLYWYRQAAGRGLQLLFYSVGIGQISSEVPQNLSASRPQDRQFILSSKKLLLSDSGFYLCAWSVTGARTDTQYFGPGTRLTVL.

This clonotype was counted many times. V usage is TRBV2 and J usage is TRBJ2-1; 10 bases match TRBD2. Per germline, CDR1 SNHLY and CDR2 FYNNEI. CDR3 length equals 15 residues. The ends lost 8 bases at V and 3 bases at J; junction bases unmatched: 7. CDR3 sequence: CASSYRTSGYNEQFF. DNA for the CDR3: TGTGCCAGCTCTTATAGGACTAGCGGCTACAATGAGCAGTTCTTC.

This clonotype was counted between two and nine times. The chain links TRBV9 to TRBJ2-7; D possibly matches TRBD1 or TRBD2 (7 bases each). This CDR3 contains 17 residues. Germline CDR1 SGDLS, CDR2 YYNGEE. Trimming stripped 4 bases from V and 3 bases from J, with 23 bases between. The CDR3 DNA is TGTGCCAGCAGCTCAGGGGTCAGGGGGGGGCAGAACTACGAGCAGTACTTC. This codes for CASSSGVRGGQNYEQYF.

This clonotype came up a few times. The genes are TRBV10-1 and TRBJ2-2; D might be TRBD2 (6 bases). Germline V gene sequence: CDR1 WNHNN, CDR2 SYGVQD (reference sequence). The CDR3 has 16 amino acids. V dropped 3 bases and J dropped 1 base, with 12 bases sitting between them. The CDR3 reads CASSDLPSENTGELFF. The CDR3 DNA is TGCGCCAGCAGTGACCTCCCTAGCGAGAACACCGGGGAGCTGTTTTTT.

This clonotype was detected many times. This chain connects TRBV6-1 to TRBJ2-5; TRBD1 matches at 10 bases. With V trimmed by 6 bases and J by 3 bases, 7 bases remained unmatched. Per the germline V gene, CDR1 is MNHNS and CDR2 is SASEGT. This CDR3 has 15 residues. As DNA, the CDR3 is TGTGCCAGCAGGCGGGACAGGGGAGGGGAAGAGACCCAGTACTTC. Its protein is CASRRDRGGEETQYF.

In this sample, this clonotype turned up many times. This chain uses TRBV7-3 with TRBJ2-1, with D maybe TRBD1 (6 bases). CDR3 length: 15 residues. Germline CDR1 reads SGHTA; CDR2 reads FQGTGA. V was clipped by 2 bases and J by 1 base, with 9 bases between them. CDR3 protein: CASSLFRGSYNEQFF. The CDR3 bases are TGTGCCAGCAGCTTATTCAGGGGTTCCTACAATGAGCAGTTCTTC. The full variable domain, completed using reference TRBV7-3 and TRBJ2-1, is GAGVSQTPSNKVTEKGKYVELRCDPISGHTALYWYRQSLGQGPEFLIYFQGTGAADDSGLPNDRFFAVRPEGSVSTLKIQRTERGDSAVYLCASSLFRGSYNEQFFGPGTRLTVL.

This chain connects TRBV27 to TRBJ1-2; possible D gene TRBD1, 6 bases. The germline V gene has CDR1 MNHEY and CDR2 SMNVEV (reference sequence). The CDR3 is made up of 14 amino acids. V was trimmed by 8 bases and J by 6 bases, leaving 19 bases between them. The CDR3 DNA follows: TGTGCCAGCCGGCCCGGGACAAGGAGGCATGGCTACACCTTC. This codes for CASRPGTRRHGYTF.